This is a list of T cell receptor beta chains from one sample in a study of cytomegalovirus exposure and HLA in healthy donors. Sequencing used immunoSEQ multiplex PCR; TCRdb keeps in-frame clones, though not all of them. Here the sample spans under 150,000 clones, about 83% being singletons. The material sequenced was PBMCs. The source is a man aged 30 to 45 in good health and CMV-seronegative. The CDR3 runs from the conserved cysteine through the conserved F or W. The D gene is left open where the match is weak. Clone size is not always given. Where it is, it says once, few, many or a class for expanded clones.

cdr3_aa: CASSPVLAGEETQYF; cdr3_nt: TGTGCCAGCAGTCCGGTACTAGCGGGAGAAGAGACCCAGTACTTC; d_call: TRBD2; v_call: TRBV6-5; j_call: TRBJ2-5; clone_size: NA
cdr3_aa: CASSRSDRSTNEKLFF; cdr3_nt: TGCGCCAGCAGCCGGTCGGACAGGTCAACTAATGAAAAACTGTTTTTT; d_call: TRBD1; v_call: TRBV4-3; j_call: TRBJ1-4; clone_size: NA
cdr3_aa: CASSFRAIQTYNEQFF; cdr3_nt: TGTGCCAGCAGTTTCAGGGCCATCCAGACCTACAATGAGCAGTTCTTC; d_call: NA; v_call: TRBV27; j_call: TRBJ2-1; clone_size: NA
cdr3_aa: CASSIDRGGGTEAFF; cdr3_nt: TGTGCCAGTAGTATAGATCGAGGTGGTGGCACTGAAGCTTTCTTT; d_call: NA; v_call: TRBV19; j_call: TRBJ1-1; clone_size: NA
cdr3_aa: CASRRDSVPYEQYF; cdr3_nt: TGTGCCAGCAGGAGGGACAGTGTCCCCTACGAGCAGTACTTC; d_call: TRBD1; v_call: TRBV6-5; j_call: TRBJ2-7; clone_size: few
cdr3_aa: CSVPVNVDSSYEQYF; cdr3_nt: TGCAGCGTTCCCGTAAATGTTGACAGTTCCTACGAGCAGTACTTC; d_call: NA; v_call: TRBV29-1; j_call: TRBJ2-7; clone_size: NA
cdr3_aa: CASSLGLADNEQFF; cdr3_nt: TGTGCCAGCAGCTTAGGGCTAGCGGACAATGAGCAGTTCTTC; d_call: TRBD2; v_call: TRBV11-2; j_call: TRBJ2-1; clone_size: once
cdr3_aa: CASSEIVGRAGVRYEQYF; cdr3_nt: TGTGCCAGCAGTGAAATAGTTGGAAGGGCAGGGGTACGATACGAGCAGTACTTC; d_call: NA; v_call: TRBV6-1; j_call: TRBJ2-7; clone_size: NA
cdr3_aa: CAFSGGTSYNEQFF; cdr3_nt: TGTGCCTTCAGTGGCGGGACTAGTTACAATGAGCAGTTCTTC; d_call: TRBD2; v_call: TRBV5-4; j_call: TRBJ2-1; clone_size: NA
cdr3_aa: CASSGGDFNTGELFF; cdr3_nt: TGTGCCAGCAGTGGGGGGGACTTCAACACCGGGGAGCTGTTTTTT; d_call: NA; v_call: TRBV2; j_call: TRBJ2-2; clone_size: NA
cdr3_aa: CASFEGSHQPQHF; cdr3_nt: TGTGCCAGCTTCGAAGGGAGCCATCAGCCCCAGCATTTT; d_call: NA; v_call: TRBV21-1; j_call: TRBJ1-5; clone_size: NA
cdr3_aa: CASSFLEAGQPQHF; cdr3_nt: TGTGCCAGCAGCTTCCTGGAAGCGGGACAGCCCCAGCATTTT; d_call: NA; v_call: TRBV7-2; j_call: TRBJ1-5; clone_size: NA
cdr3_aa: CASRRRGSNTEAFF; cdr3_nt: TGTGCCAGCAGAAGAAGGGGTTCGAACACTGAAGCTTTCTTT; d_call: NA; v_call: TRBV6-5; j_call: TRBJ1-1; clone_size: NA
cdr3_aa: CASTLQRGVETQYF; cdr3_nt: TGTGCCAGCACCCTACAGCGGGGTGTGGAGACCCAGTACTTC; d_call: TRBD2; v_call: TRBV6-6; j_call: TRBJ2-5; clone_size: NA
cdr3_aa: CASDQGSGNTIYF; cdr3_nt: TGTGCCAGCGACCAGGGCTCTGGAAACACCATATATTTT; d_call: NA; v_call: TRBV9; j_call: TRBJ1-3; clone_size: NA
cdr3_aa: CASSPQTGGPEAFF; cdr3_nt: TGCGCCAGCAGCCCCCAAACAGGGGGCCCTGAAGCTTTCTTT; d_call: TRBD1; v_call: TRBV5-1; j_call: TRBJ1-1; clone_size: NA
cdr3_aa: CASSLGGTEVNYGYTF; cdr3_nt: TGCGCCAGCAGCTTGGGAGGGACAGAAGTAAACTATGGCTACACCTTC; d_call: TRBD1; v_call: TRBV5-1; j_call: TRBJ1-2; clone_size: NA